The 26 T cell receptor beta chains below all came from one sample that was sequenced in a study of T-cell memory formation after mild COVID-19. One entry per CDR3 protein results from TCRdb running MiXCR on the 5' RACE reads. This table has some 490,000 distinct CDR3 sequences, about 20% appearing once. The material sequenced was PBMCs or a T cell subset sorted from them (not recorded which). These receptors were taken from an adult woman who had mild COVID-19 (a few samples of this study predate the infection). Cell type and time point are not known.

This clonotype was seen many times. The gene calls are TRBV20-1 and TRBJ1-1; the D gene is possibly TRBD1 (5 bases). The germline V gene encodes CDR1 DFQATT and CDR2 SNEGSKA (reference sequence). V gave up 8 bases and J gave up 0 bases, with 16 bases separating them. This CDR3 has 14 amino acids. The CDR3 coding sequence is TGCAGTCGTTCACGGGGACTCATGAACACTGAAGCTTTCTTT. This codes for CSRSRGLMNTEAFF.

In its sample, this clonotype was seen a few times. This chain links TRBV2 with TRBJ2-1; TRBD2 matches 10 bases. Germline V gene data show CDR1 as SNHLY and CDR2 as FYNNEI. V gave up 6 bases and J gave up 7 bases; unmatched junction bases: 0. This CDR3 comprises 12 residues. Here the CDR3 reads CASRLAGNEQFF. Written as DNA, the CDR3 is TGTGCCAGCAGACTAGCGGGGAATGAGCAGTTCTTC. The variable domain in full, completed from reference TRBV2 and TRBJ2-1, reads EPEVTQTPSHQVTQMGQEVILRCVPISNHLYFYWYRQILGQKVEFLVSFYNNEISEKSEIFDDQFSVERPDGSNFTLKIRSTKLEDSAMYFCASRLAGNEQFFGPGTRLTVL.

In its sample, this clonotype was seen a few times. This chain uses TRBV9 with TRBJ2-3; 10 bases agree with TRBD2. This CDR3 comprises 16 residues. The germline V gene encodes CDR1 SGDLS and CDR2 YYNGEE. J lost 1 base, V lost 4 bases, and 6 bases had no gene match. CDR3 sequence: CASSLRGLAGTDTQYF. The CDR3 DNA reads as TGTGCCAGCAGCCTCCGTGGACTAGCGGGCACAGATACGCAGTATTTT.

This clonotype was seen more than once but under ten times. The V gene is TRBV4-1, the J gene TRBJ2-7, with a possible D match to TRBD1 (5 bases). V was shortened by 1 base and J by 0 bases, with 10 bases between the two germline ends. Germline V CDR1 and CDR2: MGHRA, YSYEKL. This CDR3 has 15 amino acids. The DNA of the CDR3 is TGCGCCAGCAGCCAAGTCGAAGACAGCTCCTACGAGCAGTACTTC. It encodes CASSQVEDSSYEQYF.

This clonotype was observed once. The chain employs TRBV7-2 and TRBJ2-1; D uncertain. Germline V gives CDR1 SGHTA, CDR2 FQGNSA. This CDR3 is built from 15 residues. Trimming shortened V by 4 bases and J by 5 bases, and 15 bases separated the two germline ends. The CDR3 sequence: CASSSLFGWNNEQFF. Here the CDR3 DNA reads TGTGCCAGCAGCTCCCTCTTTGGGTGGAACAATGAGCAGTTCTTC.

The chain employs TRBV27 and TRBJ1-2; no definite D call. Germline V lookup: CDR1 MNHEY, CDR2 SMNVEV (reference sequence). V lost 3 bases and J 0 bases, leaving 8 bases between the germline ends. The CDR3 runs to 14 residues. The DNA for the CDR3 is TGTGCCAGCAGTTTTTCCGGCACTAACTATGGCTACACCTTC. Translation gives CASSFSGTNYGYTF.

This chain joins TRBV29-1 and TRBJ1-1, with a possible D match to TRBD1 (6 bases). The CDR3 is made up of 12 amino acids. The V and J ends lost 8 bases and 8 bases respectively, with 18 bases between them. Germline V lookup: CDR1 SQVTM, CDR2 ANQGSEA. This chain's CDR3 is CSTQGPNPEAFF. The CDR3 DNA sequence: TGCAGCACACAGGGACCGAACCCAGAAGCTTTCTTT. The complete variable domain, with remaining parts taken from reference TRBV29-1 and TRBJ1-1, reads SAVISQKPSRDICQRGTSLTIQCQVDSQVTMMFWYRQQPGQSLTLIATANQGSEATYESGFVIDKFPISRPNLTFSTLTVSNMSPEDSSIYLCSTQGPNPEAFFGQGTRLTVV.

The chain combines TRBV5-6 with TRBJ2-1; 7 nucleotides match TRBD2. CDR1 and CDR2 from the germline V gene are SGHDT and YYEEEE. V lost 0 bases to trimming and J lost 3 bases; unmatched junction nucleotides: 9. CDR3 length: 17 amino acids. The CDR3 loop is CASSLGWRGILYNEQFF. The CDR3 DNA sequence: TGTGCCAGCAGCTTGGGCTGGCGGGGGATCCTCTACAATGAGCAGTTCTTC.

This clonotype was observed a few times. The chain's CDR3 is CASSSQGSGANVLTF. The CDR3 nucleotides read TGTGCCAGCAGTTCACAGGGCTCTGGGGCCAACGTCCTGACTTTC. J is TRBJ2-6 and V is TRBV12-3 or TRBV12-4, with D perhaps TRBD1 (6 bases). The CDR3 totals 15 residues. The V and J ends lost 4 bases and 0 bases respectively, with 7 bases between them.

This clonotype has more than one count but fewer than ten. CDR3 in amino acids: CASSQKLAGAREQYF. The CDR3 DNA is TGTGCCAGCAGCCAAAAACTAGCGGGAGCCCGGGAGCAGTACTTC. The rearrangement joins TRBV14 to TRBJ2-7, with 11 bases fitting TRBD2. In germline, CDR1 is SGHDN, CDR2 FVKESK. V shed 2 bases, J shed 7 bases, and the junction held 7 bases outside the gene matches. The CDR3 spans 15 residues.

CDR3 sequence reads: CASSLVISRYEQNEQFF. The CDR3 DNA reads as TGTGCCAGCAGCTTAGTGATTAGCAGATACGAGCAGAATGAGCAGTTCTTC. This chain uses TRBV7-8 with TRBJ2-1; D unresolved. The CDR3 is 17 residues long. Germline lookup yields CDR1 SGHVS and CDR2 FQNEAQ. Trimming left V 1 base short and J 7 bases short, with 20 bases between.

This clonotype was seen repeatedly, ten times or more. The chain joins TRBV5-6 to TRBJ2-5, with TRBD2 matching 7 bases. Germline loops: CDR1 SGHDT, CDR2 YYEEEE. The CDR3 spans 16 residues. V shed 3 bases, J shed 4 bases, and the junction held 12 bases outside the gene matches. The CDR3 region is CASSSPGLAGVETQYF. The CDR3 DNA reads as TGTGCCAGCAGCTCCCCGGGGCTGGCGGGGGTAGAGACCCAGTACTTC.

This chain uses TRBV20-1 with TRBJ2-1; TRBD2 matches 13 bases. CDR1 and CDR2 (germline): DFQATT, SNEGSKA (reference sequence). J gave up 0 bases and V 6 bases, and 8 bases lay outside the gene matches. This CDR3 is 17 amino acids long. Written as DNA, the CDR3 is TGCAGTGCCCTAGGGACTAGCGGGGTGAGCTCCTACAATGAGCAGTTCTTC. This encodes CSALGTSGVSSYNEQFF.

This clonotype was seen ten or more times. This chain joins TRBV4-2 and TRBJ2-3; D not certain. Germline V lookup: CDR1 LGHNA, CDR2 YNFKEQ. Trimming shortened V by 3 bases and J by 4 bases, and 5 bases separated the two germline ends. The CDR3 consists of 12 residues. CDR3 bases: TGTGCCAGCAGCCATGGCCCAGATACGCAGTATTTT. Translating gives CASSHGPDTQYF.

In this sample, this clonotype turned up a few times. CDR3 loop: CASSAWTSGGMYNEQFF. CDR3 DNA sequence: TGTGCCAGCAGCGCCTGGACTAGCGGGGGTATGTACAATGAGCAGTTCTTC. V is TRBV9 and J is TRBJ2-1; 13 bases fit TRBD2. The CDR3 loop spans 17 amino acids. The V gene's germline CDR1 is SGDLS and CDR2 YYNGEE. V gave up 3 bases and J gave up 4 bases; unmatched junction bases: 7.

The sample holds a few counts of this clonotype. The V call is TRBV7-3, the J call TRBJ2-1, with 9 bases aligning to TRBD2. The CDR3 is made up of 17 amino acids. Germline-derived CDR1 and CDR2 are SGHTA and FQGTGA. The ends lost 7 bases at V and 7 bases at J; junction bases unmatched: 17. CDR3 residues: CASTHRPVAGGSNEQFF. The CDR3, as DNA: TGTGCCAGCACCCATCGTCCGGTCGCGGGGGGGTCAAATGAGCAGTTCTTC.

This clonotype was detected ten times or more. This sequence joins TRBV30 and TRBJ2-1; 10 bases are shared with TRBD2. Germline-derived CDR1 and CDR2 are GTSNPN and SVGIG (reference sequence). V dropped 3 bases and J dropped 10; count of bases not matched to a gene: 3. The CDR3 has 12 residues. CDR3 coding DNA: TGTGCCTGGAGGGCTAGCGGGAGAGAGCAGTTCTTC. It is translated as CAWRASGREQFF.

In its sample, this clonotype was seen a few times. V usage is TRBV7-9 and J usage is TRBJ2-4, with no clear D. V lost 0 bases, J lost 7 bases, and 10 bases lay in between. This CDR3 has 14 amino acids. Germline lookup yields CDR1 SEHNR and CDR2 FQNEAQ (reference sequence). CDR3 bases: TGTGCCAGCAGCTTAGCCGGAGCCGAGAACATTCAGTACTTC. As protein: CASSLAGAENIQYF.

The chain couples TRBV20-1 to TRBJ1-5; TRBD1 is a possible D gene (5 bases). CDR3 length: 13 amino acids. The V end lost 0 bases, the J end lost 7 bases, and 10 bases lay between the germline ends. CDR1 is DFQATT and CDR2 is SNEGSKA in the germline V gene (reference sequence). The CDR3 coding sequence is TGCAGTGCTAGAGACAGGGTCAGGCAGCCCCAGCATTTT. It translates to CSARDRVRQPQHF.

The V gene is TRBV20-1, the J gene TRBJ1-1; a weak D match, TRBD1 (5 bases). The CDR3 extends over 14 amino acids. CDR1 and CDR2 from the germline V gene are DFQATT and SNEGSKA (reference sequence). V lost 5 bases, J lost 1 base, and 14 bases lay in between. CDR3 in DNA: TGCAGTGCTCCGCTACAGGAGAAGAACACTGAAGCTTTCTTT. It codes for CSAPLQEKNTEAFF.

V gene TRBV27 combines with J gene TRBJ2-7; a weak D match, TRBD1 (5 bases). Germline assignment: CDR1 MNHEY and CDR2 SMNVEV (reference sequence). V was trimmed by 1 base and J by 2 bases, leaving 15 bases between them. The CDR3 runs 16 residues. The CDR3 DNA sequence: TGTGCCAGCAGTTTATGGGGCGGAGAGAGTCCCTACGAGCAGTACTTC. It specifies CASSLWGGESPYEQYF.

The chain combines TRBV13 with TRBJ1-1; D uncertain. V was clipped by 5 bases and J by 1 base, with 29 bases between them. Germline CDR1 PRHDT, CDR2 FYEKMQ (reference sequence). The CDR3 runs 20 residues. CDR3 DNA: TGTGCCAGCAGCCCGAGAGTGGAGGAGAGATCGCTTACCTCGAACACTGAAGCTTTCTTT. It specifies CASSPRVEERSLTSNTEAFF.

This chain links TRBV28 with TRBJ2-6, with TRBD1 matching over 9 bases. The CDR3 is 17 residues long. Looked up from germline, CDR1 is MDHEN and CDR2 is SYDVKM. V dropped 5 bases and J dropped 8; count of bases not matched to a gene: 13. The DNA of the CDR3 is TGTGCCAGCAGTCTACCCCCGGGACAGGGTTTGTCCAACGTCCTGACTTTC. This encodes CASSLPPGQGLSNVLTF. The full variable domain, in which reference TRBV28 and TRBJ2-6 provide the parts outside the CDR3, is DVKVTQSSRYLVKRTGEKVFLECVQDMDHENMFWYRQDPGLGLRLIYFSYDVKMKEKGDIPEGYSVSREKKERFSLILESASTNQTSMYLCASSLPPGQGLSNVLTFGAGSRLTVL.

There are a few counts of this clonotype. The J gene is TRBJ2-2, the V gene TRBV5-1, with D perhaps TRBD2 (5 bases). The V gene lost 6 bases and the J gene lost 8 bases, with 14 bases spanning the gap. Germline CDR1 and CDR2: SGHRS and YFSETQ. The CDR3 covers 13 residues. CDR3 region: CASTHDYAGELFF. The CDR3 DNA is TGCGCCAGCACCCATGACTACGCGGGGGAGCTGTTTTTT.

Many counts were recorded for this clonotype. J is TRBJ2-7 and V is TRBV12-3 or TRBV12-4; tentatively, D is TRBD2 (5 bases). The V end was cut by 7 bases, the J end by 3 bases, with 16 bases between. The CDR3 is 14 residues long. Written as DNA, the CDR3 is TGTGCCAGCACTGTACTAGGGAAGGTCTACGAGCAGTACTTC. This translates into CASTVLGKVYEQYF.

A few counts support this clonotype. V gene TRBV12-3 or TRBV12-4 combines with J gene TRBJ2-5, with D hard to call. The CDR3 is made up of 16 amino acids. V was shortened by 3 bases and J by 1 base, with 15 bases between the two germline ends. CDR3 loop: CASSFRPGRIQETQYF. The CDR3 region has the DNA TGTGCCAGCAGTTTTCGCCCCGGGCGGATCCAAGAGACCCAGTACTTC.